This TCR beta chain was sequenced in a study of early T cells in non-severe SARS-CoV-2 infection. For the study at large: Sequenced material consisted of bulk RNA (from unsorted whole blood), and chains were unpaired.

This clonotype was picked up many times. Its target is unknown. The library protocol tagged individual cDNA molecules with unique molecular identifiers. TCRdb reprocessed the 5' RACE reads with MiXCR, giving one entry per CDR3 protein. The sample lists fewer than 40,000 distinct CDR3 sequences, roughly 7.1% seen once, with 10% to 15% in the top ten. Study conclusions and caveats: VDJdb-based matching was biased toward anti-spike CD8 responses and missed private and CD4 specificities.

This TCR was recovered from an adult who was a healthcare worker with PCR-confirmed SARS-CoV-2 infection or an uninfected control (not recorded which). Sequences were derived from whole blood, sampled at baseline.

CDR3 residues: CASRLQTPNEQFF. As DNA, the CDR3 is TGTGCCAGCAGGCTACAAACCCCCAATGAGCAGTTCTTC. The rearrangement joins TRBV12-3 or TRBV12-4 to TRBJ2-1; D uncertain. V was clipped by 6 bases and J by 6 bases, with 12 bases between them. The CDR3 runs 13 residues.